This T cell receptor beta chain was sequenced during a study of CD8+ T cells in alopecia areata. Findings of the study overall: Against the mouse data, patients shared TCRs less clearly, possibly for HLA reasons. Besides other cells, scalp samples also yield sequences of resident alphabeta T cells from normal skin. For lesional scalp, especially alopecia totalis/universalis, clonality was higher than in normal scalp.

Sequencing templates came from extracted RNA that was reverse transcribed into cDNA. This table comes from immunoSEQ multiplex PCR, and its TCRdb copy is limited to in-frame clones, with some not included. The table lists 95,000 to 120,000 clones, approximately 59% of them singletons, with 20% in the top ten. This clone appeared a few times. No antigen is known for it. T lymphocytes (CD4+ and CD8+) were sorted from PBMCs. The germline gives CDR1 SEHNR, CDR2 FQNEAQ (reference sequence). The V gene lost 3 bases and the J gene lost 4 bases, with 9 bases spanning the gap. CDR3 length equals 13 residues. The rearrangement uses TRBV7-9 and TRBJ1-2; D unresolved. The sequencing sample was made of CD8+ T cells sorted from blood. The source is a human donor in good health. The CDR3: CASSLGRFYGYTF. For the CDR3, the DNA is TGTGCCAGCAGCTTGGGAAGGTTCTATGGCTACACCTTC.